This entry lists 10 T cell receptor beta chains sequenced from one sample in a study of shared clonotypes between healthy human individuals. Sequenced by immunoSEQ multiplex PCR; TCRdb stores in-frame clones only, minus some. The table shows about a million clones, with about 80% occurring only once. Material for sequencing was memory CD4+ T cells from PBMCs. Stated subset: CD45RA-negative fraction. The receptors shown here come from a young man in good health. Some clones in this sample may be carry-over from other donors' samples.

V gene TRBV4-2 combines with J gene TRBJ2-3, with D unclear. V lost 4 bases to trimming and J lost 4 bases, with 18 bases between them. Germline CDR1 reads LGHNA; CDR2 reads YNFKEQ. The length of the CDR3 is 16 residues. The CDR3 is CASSREPLRKADTQYF. CDR3 DNA sequence: TGTGCCAGCAGCCGGGAACCTCTCAGAAAGGCAGATACGCAGTATTTT.

In this sample, this clone turned up many times. In the same sample, other DNA sequences code for this CDR3. V and J are TRBV5-1 and TRBJ2-2; 10 nucleotides match TRBD2. V trimming: 4 bases; J trimming: 2 bases; junction bases outside the gene matches: 8. Germline V CDR1 and CDR2: SGHRS, YFSETQ. The CDR3 sequence is 17 residues long. CDR3 loop: CASSAELAGQNTGELFF. For the CDR3, the DNA is TGCGCCAGCAGCGCAGAACTAGCGGGACAAAACACCGGGGAGCTGTTTTTT.

The chain's CDR3 is CASSKGLAGAYEQYF. For the CDR3, the DNA is TGTGCCAGCAGTAAGGGACTAGCGGGAGCCTACGAGCAGTACTTC. The chain links TRBV27 to TRBJ2-7, with 14 bases aligning to TRBD2. Germline V gives CDR1 MNHEY, CDR2 SMNVEV (reference sequence). The junction had 2 bases not matched to a gene; V was cut back by 5 bases and J by 2 bases. There are 15 residues in the CDR3.

This clone was detected only a few times. The V call is TRBV7-3, the J call TRBJ1-1; D gene uncertain. Germline V lookup: CDR1 SGHTA, CDR2 FQGTGA. V was cut by 1 base and J by 0 bases, with 6 bases left in between. The CDR3 is 14 residues long. The CDR3 DNA follows: TGTGCCAGCAGCTTAATGCGGGTGAACACTGAAGCTTTCTTT. This translates into CASSLMRVNTEAFF.

V is TRBV6-6 and J is TRBJ2-7; the D gene is possibly TRBD1 (6 bases). Germline V gene sequence: CDR1 MNHNY, CDR2 SVGAGI (reference sequence). V shed 6 bases and J shed 0 bases, with 12 bases lying between them. The CDR3 spans 14 residues. The CDR3 protein is CASREDSSSYEQYF. CDR3 coding DNA: TGTGCCAGCAGAGAGGACAGCAGCTCCTACGAGCAGTACTTC.

The sample holds a few counts of this clone. The gene calls are TRBV7-2 and TRBJ2-7, with 10 nucleotides matching TRBD2. V trimming: 1 base; J trimming: 4 bases; junction bases outside the gene matches: 1. The CDR3 length is 14 residues. From germline, CDR1 is SGHTA and CDR2 FQGNSA. The CDR3 spells CASSLGAGGYEQYF. CDR3 DNA: TGTGCCAGCAGCTTAGGAGCGGGAGGGTACGAGCAGTACTTC.

J is TRBJ2-3 and V is TRBV11-2; D might be TRBD1 (6 bases). CDR1 SGHAT and CDR2 FQNNGV come from the germline V gene. This CDR3 contains 15 residues. V lost 3 bases and J lost 0, with 10 bases in between. The CDR3 sequence: CASSFGTWSTDTQYF. The CDR3 DNA follows: TGTGCCAGCAGCTTCGGGACATGGAGCACAGATACGCAGTATTTT.

V usage is TRBV28 and J usage is TRBJ2-2, with D maybe TRBD1 (6 bases). Per germline, CDR1 MDHEN and CDR2 SYDVKM. CDR3 length equals 15 residues. V lost 2 bases and J lost 5, with 12 bases in between. CDR3: CASSLAGARTGELFF. The CDR3 region has the DNA TGTGCCAGCAGTTTAGCAGGGGCCAGAACCGGGGAGCTGTTTTTT. Drawing the rest from reference TRBV28 and TRBJ2-2, the complete variable domain is DVKVTQSSRYLVKRTGEKVFLECVQDMDHENMFWYRQDPGLGLRLIYFSYDVKMKEKGDIPEGYSVSREKKERFSLILESASTNQTSMYLCASSLAGARTGELFFGEGSRLTVL.

This clone appeared once. The chain uses TRBV30 and TRBJ1-5, with D uncertain. Germline V gene data show CDR1 as GTSNPN and CDR2 as SVGIG (reference sequence). V lost 2 bases, J lost 4 bases, and 9 bases lay in between. CDR3 length: 13 residues. The CDR3: CAWSPAENQPQHF. CDR3 nucleotide sequence: TGTGCCTGGAGTCCGGCAGAAAATCAGCCCCAGCATTTT.

This clone appeared many times. The identical CDR3 is also encoded by other nucleotide sequences in the sample. The V call is TRBV5-1, the J call TRBJ2-5; D remains unclear. Germline CDR1 SGHRS, CDR2 YFSETQ. V was clipped by 0 bases and J by 7 bases, with 4 bases between them. The CDR3 spans 11 residues. The CDR3 loop is CASSLGGTQYF. The DNA of the CDR3 is TGCGCCAGCAGCTTGGGGGGGACCCAGTACTTC.